The 19 T cell receptor beta chains below all came from one sample that was sequenced in a study of blood T cells in healthy people across ages (dated by TCRdb to between 2014 and 2017). The library was produced with 5' RACE. The instrument given in TCRdb is Illumina HiSeq 2500. A second PCR of roughly 7 to 11 cycles was performed with a sample-barcoded 5' primer and a J-beta primer mix. Clones were called with MiXCR by TCRdb after fastp trimmed the public reads at Q25, and only in-frame beta chains were retained. Identical CDR3 proteins give one entry, which carries the most common genes and DNA. This sample has approximately 780,000 distinct CDR3 sequences in its table, and roughly 24% of those were observed once. Of the sample, around 3% is held by the ten largest clones. These data also featured in a second study, about T cells of mothers and their children.

The material sequenced was blood. All receptors come from a boy younger than 18 in good health.

In this sample, this clonotype turned up a few times. The rearrangement links TRBV2 to TRBJ2-3; 9 positions match TRBD1. J gave up 5 bases and V 3 bases, and 6 bases lay outside the gene matches. CDR1 SNHLY and CDR2 FYNNEI come from the germline V gene. CDR3 length: 15 amino acids. The CDR3 sequence is CASSEEGQGKDTQYF. The CDR3 DNA reads TGTGCCAGCAGTGAGGAGGGACAGGGTAAAGATACGCAGTATTTT.

The chain couples TRBV30 to TRBJ1-2; D possibly corresponds to TRBD1 (6 bases). CDR1 and CDR2 from the germline V gene are GTSNPN and SVGIG (reference sequence). The V end was cut by 0 bases, the J end by 5 bases, with 19 bases between. The CDR3 totals 16 residues. The CDR3 reads CAWSVQSGGGLYGYTF. The DNA of the CDR3 is TGTGCCTGGAGTGTACAATCGGGGGGCGGCTTGTATGGCTACACCTTC.

This clonotype was seen a few times. The rearrangement uses TRBV6-5 and TRBJ1-3; D possibly corresponds to TRBD1 (5 bases). In germline, CDR1 is MNHEY, CDR2 SVGAGI. The CDR3 totals 15 residues. V was shortened by 3 bases and J by 4 bases, with 13 bases between the two germline ends. The CDR3, as DNA: TGTGCCAGCAGTTATGCCCCCGGGGGAGGAAACACCATATATTTT. It yields the protein CASSYAPGGGNTIYF.

This clonotype was picked up a small number of times. The chain has TRBV20-1 and TRBJ2-5; the D call may be TRBD1 or TRBD2 (6 bases each). V lost 1 base to trimming and J lost 7 bases, with 19 bases between them. Germline V lookup: CDR1 DFQATT, CDR2 SNEGSKA (reference sequence). The length of the CDR3 is 15 residues. The CDR3 here is CSARAGASGGATQYF. Written as DNA, the CDR3 is TGCAGTGCTAGAGCGGGGGCCTCCGGAGGGGCGACCCAGTACTTC.

This clonotype has more than one count but fewer than ten. The chain links TRBV5-1 to TRBJ2-2; D is possibly TRBD2 (6 bases). The V end was cut by 4 bases, the J end by 8 bases, with 12 bases between. Germline V gene sequence: CDR1 SGHRS, CDR2 YFSETQ. The CDR3 spans 13 residues. CDR3 DNA sequence: TGCGCCAGCAGCCCTCGGGCGGGAGGGGAGCTGTTTTTT. Protein sequence: CASSPRAGGELFF.

The chain uses TRBV27 and TRBJ2-5, with D maybe TRBD1 (6 bases). There are 16 residues in the CDR3. The germline V gene has CDR1 MNHEY and CDR2 SMNVEV (reference sequence). The ends were cut back, 5 bases at V and 1 base at J, with 17 bases in the middle. The CDR3 DNA reads as TGTGCCAGCAGTGGACGGGACACCTCATCCCAAGAGACCCAGTACTTC. It encodes CASSGRDTSSQETQYF.

V gene TRBV12-3 or TRBV12-4 combines with J gene TRBJ2-5; no definite D call. With 8 bases removed from V and 3 bases from J, the gap between germline ends came to 10 bases. The CDR3 covers 12 residues. The CDR3 coding sequence is TGTGCCAGCTCCCACCCTAAAGAGACCCAGTACTTC. Translating it yields CASSHPKETQYF.

The V call is TRBV27, the J call TRBJ2-1, with TRBD2 as a possible D gene (6 bases). Germline CDR1 MNHEY, CDR2 SMNVEV (reference sequence). The CDR3 spans 15 residues. Trimming pared 4 bases from V and 6 bases from J, leaving 16 bases between. The CDR3 nucleotides are TGTGCCAGCAGTTCTCCGGGACTCCGAGGCAATGAGCAGTTCTTC. It is translated as CASSSPGLRGNEQFF.

The chain uses TRBV5-1 and TRBJ1-1, with unresolved D. Trimming left V 10 bases short and J 4 bases short, with 8 bases between. This CDR3 spans 10 amino acids. The V gene's germline CDR1 is SGHRS and CDR2 YFSETQ. The CDR3 spells CARKATEAFF. The CDR3 DNA sequence: TGCGCCCGGAAGGCCACTGAAGCTTTCTTT.

The rearrangement links TRBV6-2 or TRBV6-3 to TRBJ2-5, with 7 bases identical to TRBD1. The DNA end is more similar to TRBJ2-7, so the J call may be wrong. CDR1 and CDR2 from the germline V gene are MNHEY and SVGEGT. The CDR3 totals 15 residues. The CDR3 loop is CASSGRQGLSYEQYF. CDR3 coding DNA: TGTGCCAGCAGTGGGCGACAGGGCCTCTCCTACGAGCAGTACTTC.

The chain combines TRBV4-2 with TRBJ2-1; TRBD2 aligns across 7 bases. Germline V CDR1 and CDR2: LGHNA, YNFKEQ. This CDR3 contains 14 residues. The J segment lost 4 bases and the V segment lost 5 bases, leaving 5 bases of the junction unmatched. In DNA form, the CDR3 reads TGTGCCAGCAGCGGAAGCGGGGTTTACAATGAGCAGTTCTTC. Residues: CASSGSGVYNEQFF.

The J gene is TRBJ2-4, the V gene TRBV7-2; tentatively, D is TRBD1 (5 bases). The V end was cut by 4 bases, the J end by 6 bases, with 16 bases between. CDR1 is SGHTA, CDR2 FQGNSA, per germline. The CDR3 sequence is 15 residues long. The CDR3 here is CASSSTVGVRNIQYF. CDR3 DNA sequence: TGTGCCAGCAGCTCAACGGTAGGGGTACGAAACATTCAGTACTTC.

Only a few counts were recorded for this clonotype. The rearrangement joins TRBV7-6 to TRBJ1-4; perhaps TRBD1 as D (5 bases). The ends were cut back, 5 bases at V and 4 bases at J, with 14 bases in the middle. CDR1 and CDR2 (germline): SGHVS, FNYEAQ. This CDR3 is built from 15 residues. CDR3 amino acids: CASSARARGNEKLFF. The CDR3 DNA follows: TGTGCCAGCAGCGCCCGAGCTAGGGGTAATGAAAAACTGTTTTTT.

This clonotype was observed a few times. The J gene is TRBJ2-7, the V gene TRBV27; 8 nucleotides match TRBD2. Germline-derived CDR1 and CDR2 are MNHEY and SMNVEV (reference sequence). The junction had 3 bases not matched to a gene; V was cut back by 2 bases and J by 3 bases. This CDR3 region has 14 residues. This CDR3 is CASSLRGGVYEQYF. The CDR3 bases are TGTGCCAGCAGTTTACGGGGGGGAGTCTACGAGCAGTACTTC.

This clonotype was detected once. The chain employs TRBV7-2 and TRBJ2-3; 7 nucleotides match TRBD2. Looked up from germline, CDR1 is SGHTA and CDR2 is FQGNSA. This CDR3 region has 14 residues. The V and J ends lost 5 bases and 7 bases, in that order; junction bases with no gene match: 9. This CDR3 is CASSPTGTTNTQYF. The CDR3 DNA sequence: TGTGCCAGCAGCCCCACCGGGACTACTAATACGCAGTATTTT.

This clonotype appeared a few times. The chain combines TRBV5-1 with TRBJ2-1; 9 bases agree with TRBD2. Trimming at V came to 1 base and at J to 2 bases, leaving 1 base not matched to a gene. Germline V gives CDR1 SGHRS, CDR2 YFSETQ. This CDR3 comprises 15 residues. The DNA of the CDR3 is TGCGCCAGCAGCTTGCAGCGGGGGGCCTACAATGAGCAGTTCTTC. It yields the protein CASSLQRGAYNEQFF.

The table lists this clonotype with many counts. The junction does not match germline at one end; this may be a read error. This chain links TRBV7-9 with TRBJ2-7; the match to TRBD1 covers 7 bases. The CDR3 covers 12 residues. Germline CDR1 is SEHNR and CDR2 is FQNEAQ (reference sequence). CDR3 nucleotides: TGCGCCAGCAGCCGGACAGGCTACGAGCAGTACTTC. This codes for CASSRTGYEQYF.

The rearrangement uses TRBV11-2 and TRBJ2-5; perhaps TRBD2 as D (5 bases). CDR3 length equals 15 residues. Germline CDR1 and CDR2: SGHAT and FQNNGV. Trimming took off 9 bases at V and 1 base at J, with 18 bases between the two ends. CDR3 residues: CASSQYRGFQETQYF. CDR3 coding DNA: TGTGCCAGTAGCCAATACCGGGGATTCCAAGAGACCCAGTACTTC.

The chain couples TRBV28 to TRBJ2-1; D may be TRBD1 (6 bases). The assigned J gene may be wrong: the sequence end matches TRBJ2-7 better. Looked up from germline, CDR1 is MDHEN and CDR2 is SYDVKM. There are 12 residues in the CDR3. CDR3 coding DNA: TGTGCCAGCAGACAGGGCTCTGGTGAGCAGTACTTC. This sequence encodes CASRQGSGEQYF.